This T cell receptor (beta chain) originates from a study of blood T cell repertoires in COVID-19. Study-wide background: Whether acute or convalescent, the COVID-19 samples came from the United States, Italy and Spain. PBMCs, B-cell-depleted T cells, or T cells were the source of the cDNA or gDNA that made up the material.

In the authors' workflow: Estimated nucleated cell counts came from reference gene primer amplification. Using immunoSEQ multiplex PCR, the repertoire was profiled, and TCRdb retains in-frame clones only, with some absent. V and J calls and clone size are those listed in that table; D and trimming were worked out from the DNA. This sample yields a few hundred thousand clones, of which roughly 86% are seen a single time; 1.5% to 2% belongs to the top ten. V was clipped by 4 bases and J by 3 bases; unmatched bases: 5. This CDR3 is built from 15 residues. CDR1 is MDHEN, CDR2 SYDVKM, per germline. The clonotype originates from a woman in her forties or fifties with acute or convalescent COVID-19. The chain joins TRBV28 to TRBJ1-1, with 10 bases fitting TRBD1. Sequencing used peripheral blood. The CDR3, as DNA: TGTGCCAGCAGTTCGACTGGACAGGGGGACACTGAAGCTTTCTTT. It codes for CASSSTGQGDTEAFF.